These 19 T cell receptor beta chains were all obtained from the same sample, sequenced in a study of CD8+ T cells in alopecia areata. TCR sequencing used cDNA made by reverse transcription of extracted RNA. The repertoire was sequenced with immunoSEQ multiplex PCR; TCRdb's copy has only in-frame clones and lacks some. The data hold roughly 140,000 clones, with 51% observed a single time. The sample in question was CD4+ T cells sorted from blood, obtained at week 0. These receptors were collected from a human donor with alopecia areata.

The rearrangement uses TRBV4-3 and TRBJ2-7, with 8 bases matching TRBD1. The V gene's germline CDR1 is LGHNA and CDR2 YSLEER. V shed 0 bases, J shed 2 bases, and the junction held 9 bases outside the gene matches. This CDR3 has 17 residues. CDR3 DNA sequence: TGCGCCAGCAGCCAAGATAGTTGGGGACAGGAAACCTACGAGCAGTACTTC. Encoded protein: CASSQDSWGQETYEQYF.

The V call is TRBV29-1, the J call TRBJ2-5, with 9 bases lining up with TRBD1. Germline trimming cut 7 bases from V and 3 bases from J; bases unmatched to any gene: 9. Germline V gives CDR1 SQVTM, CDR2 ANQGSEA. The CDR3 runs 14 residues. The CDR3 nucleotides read TGCAGCGCTAAAAAAGGGACAGGGAAAGAGACCCAGTACTTC. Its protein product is CSAKKGTGKETQYF.

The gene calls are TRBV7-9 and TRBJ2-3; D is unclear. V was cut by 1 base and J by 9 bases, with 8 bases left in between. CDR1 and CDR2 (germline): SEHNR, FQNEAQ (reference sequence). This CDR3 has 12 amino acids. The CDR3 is CASSLEARTQYF. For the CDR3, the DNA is TGTGCCAGCAGCTTAGAGGCCAGGACGCAGTATTTT.

CDR3 DNA sequence: TGTGCCAGCAGAAGGACAGGGGGAGGGTACGAGCAGTACTTC. This gives the protein CASRRTGGGYEQYF. The V gene is TRBV27, the J gene TRBJ2-7; 10 bases align to TRBD1. The germline CDR1 and CDR2 sequences are MNHEY and SMNVEV (reference sequence). This CDR3 contains 14 residues. The trim removed 6 bases at V and 4 bases at J, leaving 6 bases unmatched.

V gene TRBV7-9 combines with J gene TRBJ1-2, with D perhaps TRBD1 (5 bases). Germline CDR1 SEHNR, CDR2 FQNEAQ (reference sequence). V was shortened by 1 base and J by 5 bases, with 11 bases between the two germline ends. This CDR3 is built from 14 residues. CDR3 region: CASSLVGGWYGYTF. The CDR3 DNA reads TGTGCCAGCAGCTTAGTCGGGGGTTGGTATGGCTACACCTTC.

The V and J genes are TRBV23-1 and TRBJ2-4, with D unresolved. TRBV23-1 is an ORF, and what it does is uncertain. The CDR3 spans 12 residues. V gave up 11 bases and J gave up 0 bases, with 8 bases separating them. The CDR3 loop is CAPVLAKNIQYF. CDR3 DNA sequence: TGCGCCCCAGTTCTAGCCAAAAACATTCAGTACTTC.

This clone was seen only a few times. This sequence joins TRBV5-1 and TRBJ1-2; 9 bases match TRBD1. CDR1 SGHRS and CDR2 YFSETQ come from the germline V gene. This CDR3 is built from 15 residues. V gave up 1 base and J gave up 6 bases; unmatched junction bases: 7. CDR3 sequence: CASSLLGQGFDGYTF. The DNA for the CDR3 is TGCGCCAGCAGCTTGCTGGGACAGGGATTTGATGGCTACACCTTC.

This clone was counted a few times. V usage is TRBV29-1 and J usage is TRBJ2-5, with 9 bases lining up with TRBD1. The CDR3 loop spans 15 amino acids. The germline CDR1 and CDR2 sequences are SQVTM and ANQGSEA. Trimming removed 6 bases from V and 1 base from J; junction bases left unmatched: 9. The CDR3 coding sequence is TGCAGCGTGGATGGGACAGGGAGATTCCAAGAGACCCAGTACTTC. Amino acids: CSVDGTGRFQETQYF.

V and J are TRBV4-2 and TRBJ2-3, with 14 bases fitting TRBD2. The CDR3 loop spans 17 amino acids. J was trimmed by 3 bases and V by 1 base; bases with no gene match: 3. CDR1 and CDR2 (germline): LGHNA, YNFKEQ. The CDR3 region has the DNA TGTGCCAGCAGCCAAGGACTAGCGGGAGGGGGAACAGATACGCAGTATTTT. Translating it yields CASSQGLAGGGTDTQYF.

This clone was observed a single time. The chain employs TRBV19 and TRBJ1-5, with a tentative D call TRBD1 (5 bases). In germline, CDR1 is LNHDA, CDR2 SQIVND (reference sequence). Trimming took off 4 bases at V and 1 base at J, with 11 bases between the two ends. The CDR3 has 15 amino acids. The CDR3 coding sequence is TGTGCCAGTAGTACGGGGCCTGTGAGCAATCAGCCCCAGCATTTT. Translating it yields CASSTGPVSNQPQHF.

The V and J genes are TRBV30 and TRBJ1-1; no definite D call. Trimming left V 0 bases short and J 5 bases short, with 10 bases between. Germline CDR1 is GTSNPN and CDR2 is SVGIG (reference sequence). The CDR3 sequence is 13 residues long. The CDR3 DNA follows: TGTGCCTGGAGTGTCACTGACGGTACTGAAGCTTTCTTT. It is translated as CAWSVTDGTEAFF.

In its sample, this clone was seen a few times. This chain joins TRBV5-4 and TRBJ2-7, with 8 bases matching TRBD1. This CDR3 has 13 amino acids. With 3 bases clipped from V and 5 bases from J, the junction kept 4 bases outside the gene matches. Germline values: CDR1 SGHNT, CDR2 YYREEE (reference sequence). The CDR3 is CASSSGQEHEQYF. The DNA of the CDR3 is TGTGCCAGCAGCTCGGGACAGGAACACGAGCAGTACTTC.

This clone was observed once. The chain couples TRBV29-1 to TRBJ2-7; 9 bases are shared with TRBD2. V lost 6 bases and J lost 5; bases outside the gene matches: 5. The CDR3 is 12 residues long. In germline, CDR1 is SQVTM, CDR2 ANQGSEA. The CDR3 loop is CSVRREGHEQYF. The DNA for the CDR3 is TGCAGCGTCAGGCGGGAGGGCCACGAGCAGTACTTC.

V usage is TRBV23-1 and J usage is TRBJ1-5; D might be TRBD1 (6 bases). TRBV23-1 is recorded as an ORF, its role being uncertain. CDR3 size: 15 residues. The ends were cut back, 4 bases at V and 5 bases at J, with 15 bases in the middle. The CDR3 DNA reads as TGCGCCAGCAGTCGCGGGAACAGGGCTTATCAGCCCCAGCATTTT. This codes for CASSRGNRAYQPQHF.

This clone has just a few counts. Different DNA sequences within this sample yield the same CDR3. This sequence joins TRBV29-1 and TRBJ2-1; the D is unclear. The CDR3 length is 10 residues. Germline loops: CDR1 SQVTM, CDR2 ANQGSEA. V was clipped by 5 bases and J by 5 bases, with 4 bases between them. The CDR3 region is CSVSNNEQFF. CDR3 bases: TGCAGCGTTTCAAACAATGAGCAGTTCTTC.

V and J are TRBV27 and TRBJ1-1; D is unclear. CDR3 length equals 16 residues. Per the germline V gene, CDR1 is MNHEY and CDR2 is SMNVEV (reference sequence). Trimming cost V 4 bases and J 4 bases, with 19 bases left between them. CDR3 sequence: CASSSPPGRVGTEAFF. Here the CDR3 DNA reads TGTGCCAGCAGTTCTCCGCCCGGGCGCGTGGGCACTGAAGCTTTCTTT.

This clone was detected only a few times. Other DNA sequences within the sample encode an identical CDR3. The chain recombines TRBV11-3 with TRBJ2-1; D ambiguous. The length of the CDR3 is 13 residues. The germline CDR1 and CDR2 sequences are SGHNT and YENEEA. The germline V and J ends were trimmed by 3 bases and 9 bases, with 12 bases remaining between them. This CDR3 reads CASSLGRSVEQFF. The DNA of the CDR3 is TGTGCCAGCAGCTTGGGAAGGTCAGTTGAGCAGTTCTTC.

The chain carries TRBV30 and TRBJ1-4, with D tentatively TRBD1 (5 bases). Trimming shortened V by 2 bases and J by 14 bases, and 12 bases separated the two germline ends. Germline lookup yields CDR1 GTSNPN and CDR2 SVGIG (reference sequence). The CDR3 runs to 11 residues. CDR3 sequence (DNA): TGTGCCTGGAGTTTTGGCCAGGGCCTGTTTTTT. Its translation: CAWSFGQGLFF.

The CDR3 DNA follows: TGCGCCAGCAGTTTCTGCATTGCATTCGGTCCTCTGGCGGACTGGGAAGAGACCCAGTACTTC. Translated: CASSFCIAFGPLADWEETQYF. The V call is TRBV23-1, the J call TRBJ2-5, with a weak D call TRBD2 (5 bases). TRBV23-1 is noted as an ORF with a role that remains uncertain. V was cut by 5 bases and J by 3 bases, with 34 bases left in between. The CDR3 has 21 amino acids.